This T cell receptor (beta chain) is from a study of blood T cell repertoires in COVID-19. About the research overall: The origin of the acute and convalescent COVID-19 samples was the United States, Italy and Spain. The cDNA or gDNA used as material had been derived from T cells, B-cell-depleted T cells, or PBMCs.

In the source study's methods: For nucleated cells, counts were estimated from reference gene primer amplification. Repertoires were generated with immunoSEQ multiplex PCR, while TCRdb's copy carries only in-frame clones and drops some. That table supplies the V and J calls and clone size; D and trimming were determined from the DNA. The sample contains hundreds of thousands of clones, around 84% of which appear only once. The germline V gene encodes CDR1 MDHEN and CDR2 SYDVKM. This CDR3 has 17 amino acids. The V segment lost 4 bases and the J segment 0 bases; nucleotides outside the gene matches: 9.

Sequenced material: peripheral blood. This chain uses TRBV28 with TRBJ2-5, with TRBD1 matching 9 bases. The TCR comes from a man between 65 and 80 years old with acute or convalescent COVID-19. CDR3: CASSYPRDREYQETQYF. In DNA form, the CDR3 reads TGTGCCAGCAGTTATCCCCGGGACAGGGAGTACCAAGAGACCCAGTACTTC.